The 24 T cell receptor beta chains listed next were all sequenced from one sample in a study of CD8+CD57+ T cells in acquired aplastic anemia (dated by TCRdb to 2017 to 2018). Patients chosen for sequencing had shown expansion of CD8+CD57+ cells by flow cytometry. Sequencing relied on an Illumina HiSeq 2000. Genomic DNA was used as template for profiling of TCR beta VDJ combinations and CDR3 sequences. Using fastp trimming at Q25 and MiXCR clonotype assembly, TCRdb reanalyzed the public sequencing data and kept in-frame beta chains. Merged by CDR3 protein, the rows form single entries marked with the most common genes and DNA. The sample table records 270,000 or so distinct CDR3 sequences; 70% to 85% of these occur just once. The top ten clones comprise about 41% of the sample. Material for sequencing was sorted CD4+, CD8+, or CD8+CD57+ T cells (not recorded which) from PBMCs. The receptors stem from a human donor with aplastic anemia.

With regard to this clonotype: The missing conserved phenylalanine or tryptophan at the end of this CDR3 makes a read error likely. The DNA is omitted, as the CDR3 cannot be located on it reliably, and the CDR3 follows TCRdb's listing. The chain recombines TRBV7-3 with TRBJ2-3; the table's D call, TRBD1, was not checked against the DNA. Germline CDR1 and CDR2: SGHTA and FQGTGA. Inclusive of both ends, the CDR3 amounts to 13 amino acids. CDR3 sequence reads: CASRLGGRPDTQY.

The table lists this clonotype with many counts. The J gene is TRBJ1-1, the V gene TRBV15; TRBD1 matches at 7 bases. The CDR3 length is 13 residues. CDR1 and CDR2 (germline): LNHNV, YYDKDF (reference sequence). J lost 8 bases, V lost 1 base, and 4 bases had no gene match. CDR3 sequence reads: CATSRGQGGEAFF. The CDR3 nucleotides are TGTGCCACCAGCAGAGGACAGGGAGGGGAAGCTTTCTTT.

Remarks on this clonotype: A junction end diverges from the germline sequence, so it may reflect a read error. J is TRBJ2-3 and V is TRBV7-9; the D gene is possibly TRBD2 (5 bases). This CDR3 is 14 amino acids long. Germline CDR1 is SEHNR and CDR2 is FQNEAQ (reference sequence). CDR3 nucleotides: TGTGCCAGCAGCTTAGTGCCCGGGGAGCTGTTGTTTGGATTT. This sequence encodes CASSLVPGELLFGF.

This clonotype has a single count. The V call is TRBV7-2, the J call TRBJ2-7; D is undetermined. The CDR3 loop spans 18 amino acids. V gave up 3 bases and J gave up 1 base, with 22 bases separating them. Germline assignment: CDR1 SGHTA and CDR2 FQGNSA. CDR3 sequence: CASSFHPVAAALSYEQYV. The CDR3 nucleotides read TGTGCCAGCAGCTTTCATCCAGTCGCGGCAGCCCTTTCCTACGAGCAGTACGTC.

This clonotype was seen ten or more times. The chain carries TRBV5-8 and TRBJ2-3; D not certain. The CDR3 is 14 amino acids. Looked up from germline, CDR1 is SGHTS and CDR2 is YDEGEE. Trimming stripped 2 bases from V and 5 bases from J, with 12 bases between. The CDR3 sequence is CASSFRTQRDTQYF. The CDR3 DNA is TGTGCCAGCAGCTTTCGGACCCAACGAGATACGCAGTATTTT.

The chain employs TRBV29-1 and TRBJ2-5; D ambiguous. Germline V gene data show CDR1 as SQVTM and CDR2 as ANQGSEA. CDR3 size: 14 residues. Trimming cost V 5 bases and J 4 bases, with 17 bases left between them. The CDR3 spells CSVTNLERRETQYF. The CDR3, as DNA: TGCAGCGTTACCAACTTGGAACGCCGAGAGACCCAGTACTTC.

CDR3 residues: CASSLDMAGSPLHF. The CDR3 coding sequence is TGTGCCAGCAGCTTAGATATGGCAGGTTCACCCCTCCACTTT. The chain combines TRBV11-3 with TRBJ1-6; D remains unclear. The CDR3 loop spans 14 amino acids. CDR1 is SGHNT, CDR2 YENEEA, per germline. V dropped 0 bases and J dropped 9 bases, with 9 bases sitting between them.

Details on this clonotype: At one end, the junction sequence differs from germline, possibly due to a read error. J is TRBJ2-3 and V is TRBV7-9; TRBD1 or TRBD2 may be the D gene (6 bases each). CDR3 length: 15 residues. Germline CDR1 SEHNR, CDR2 FQNEAQ (reference sequence). The CDR3 loop reads CASSFRGTRTDTEYF. The CDR3 nucleotides are TGTGCCAGCAGCTTTCGCGGGACAAGGACAGATACGGAGTATTTT.

Details on this clonotype: The junction departs from the called germline gene at one end, perhaps through a read error. The J gene is TRBJ2-6, the V gene TRBV2; 7 bases align to TRBD2. The V gene's germline CDR1 is SNHLY and CDR2 FYNNEI. The CDR3 is made up of 17 amino acids. As DNA, the CDR3 is TGTGCCAGCAGTCTAGGGAGGGTCCCCGCTGAGGTCAACGGCCTGACTTTC. Its protein is CASSLGRVPAEVNGLTF.

The chain employs TRBV7-6 and TRBJ1-1, with no clear D. Germline values: CDR1 SGHVS, CDR2 FNYEAQ. With 1 base removed from V and 13 bases from J, the gap between germline ends came to 22 bases. This CDR3 region has 15 residues. CDR3 in DNA: TGTGCCAGCAGCTTAGACAGATTACTTTCACCCCTCCATTTCTTT. This translates into CASSLDRLLSPLHFF.

The rearrangement joins TRBV9 to TRBJ2-1, with D unclear. This CDR3 is built from 16 residues. CDR1 and CDR2 from the germline V gene are SGDLS and YYNGEE. The V gene lost 2 bases and the J gene lost 8 bases, with 20 bases spanning the gap. CDR3 coding DNA: TGTGCCAGCAGCGTTGGGTCAGATAGGCAGTGTTATGAGCAGTTCTTC. Its translation is CASSVGSDRQCYEQFF.

This chain links TRBV7-2 with TRBJ1-5; tentative D call: TRBD1 (5 bases). Germline V gene sequence: CDR1 SGHTA, CDR2 FQGNSA. This CDR3 has 14 amino acids. V lost 4 bases, J lost 4 bases, and 11 bases lay in between. CDR3 in amino acids: CASSSSRQNQPQHF. The CDR3 DNA reads as TGTGCCAGCAGCTCCTCACGACAGAATCAGCCCCAGCATTTT.

The J gene is TRBJ2-5, the V gene TRBV12-5; D might be TRBD1 (6 bases). Germline V gene data show CDR1 as LGHNT and CDR2 as FRNRAP. The CDR3 has 13 amino acids. This CDR3 reads CASSLGTKETQYF. CDR3 nucleotides: TGTGCCAGCAGTTTAGGGACAAAAGAGACCCAGTACTTC.

The chain carries TRBV7-9 and TRBJ1-4; weak D call: TRBD1 (6 bases). The CDR3 contains 14 residues. The V end lost 5 bases, the J end lost 11 bases, and 18 bases lay between the germline ends. The germline gives CDR1 SEHNR, CDR2 FQNEAQ (reference sequence). CDR3: CASSPPGAGEKLFF. CDR3 coding DNA: TGTGCCAGCAGCCCACCAGGGGCGGGGGAGAAACTGTTTTTT.

This clonotype has just one count. The DNA is omitted, as the CDR3 cannot be located on it reliably, and the CDR3 follows TCRdb's listing. V and J are TRBV9 and TRBJ2-5. From its first to its last residue, the CDR3 has 17 amino acids. Germline V gene lookup returns CDR1 SGDLS and CDR2 YYNGEE. CDR3 in amino acids: CASSERSDTQYFETQYF.

This clonotype appeared many times. The chain combines TRBV27 with TRBJ2-2; 7 bases line up with TRBD2. V was clipped by 2 bases and J by 6 bases; unmatched bases: 3. This CDR3 contains 14 residues. Looked up from germline, CDR1 is MNHEY and CDR2 is SMNVEV (reference sequence). CDR3 sequence: CASSLPGRAGELFF. The CDR3 coding sequence is TGTGCCAGCAGTTTACCAGGGAGGGCCGGGGAGCTGTTTTTT.

Comments on this clonotype: The CDR3 does not end in the conserved phenylalanine or tryptophan, so this is likely a read error. The DNA is omitted, as the CDR3 cannot be located on it reliably, and the CDR3 follows TCRdb's listing. V gene TRBV9 combines with J gene TRBJ2-5. From its first to its last residue, the CDR3 has 14 amino acids. Germline lookup yields CDR1 SGDLS and CDR2 YYNGEE. The CDR3: CASSVGSDTQYFDP.

The V and J genes are TRBV7-2 and TRBJ1-1; TRBD1 aligns across 10 bases. Germline-derived CDR1 and CDR2 are SGHTA and FQGNSA. The V gene end was trimmed by 3 bases and the J gene end by 11 bases; junction bases not matched to a gene: 12. The CDR3 has 15 amino acids. The CDR3 spells CASSLTGGADYDAFF. The CDR3 nucleotides are TGTGCCAGCAGCTTGACAGGGGGCGCCGACTATGACGCTTTCTTT.

In regard to this clonotype: One junction end disagrees with the germline gene, perhaps due to a read error. J is TRBJ2-3 and V is TRBV7-3; tentative D call: TRBD2 (6 bases). Germline assignment: CDR1 SGHTA and CDR2 FQGTGA. This CDR3 has 14 residues. The CDR3 here is CASSIPGDADEQCF. The CDR3 DNA is TGTGCCAGCTCCATACCGGGAGACGCCGATGAGCAGTGTTTT.

This clonotype occurred a few times. This chain joins TRBV11-2 and TRBJ2-1; 9 bases are a match to TRBD1. CDR3 size: 16 residues. V dropped 4 bases and J dropped 8; count of bases not matched to a gene: 12. The V gene's germline CDR1 is SGHAT and CDR2 FQNNGV. The CDR3 DNA is TGTGCCAGCAGCTCAATCGACAGGGGGGGGAGCGATGAGCAGTTCTTC. Translated: CASSSIDRGGSDEQFF.

With respect to this clonotype: The junction departs from the called germline gene at one end, perhaps through a read error. V and J are TRBV6-5 and TRBJ2-1; 8 bases are a match to TRBD2. Germline CDR1 is MNHEY and CDR2 is SVGAGI. The CDR3 has 16 residues. CDR3 in DNA: TGTGTCAGCAGCTACTCGGTACAGCGGGAGCGGCATGAGCAGTTCTTC. Translating gives CVSSYSVQRERHEQFF.

Points on this clonotype: Sequence at one end of the junction differs from germline and may be a read error. V gene TRBV5-4 combines with J gene TRBJ1-1, with D perhaps TRBD1 (5 bases). CDR1 SGHNT and CDR2 YYREEE come from the germline V gene (reference sequence). The CDR3 spans 14 residues. Written as DNA, the CDR3 is TGCGCCAGCAGCCTATTACAGGCGAACACTGAAGCTTTCTTT. Translating it yields CASSLLQANTEAFF.

V is TRBV15 and J is TRBJ2-2; D uncertain. The V end was cut by 0 bases, the J end by 7 bases, with 6 bases between. This CDR3 is 13 amino acids long. Germline assignment: CDR1 LNHNV and CDR2 YYDKDF (reference sequence). CDR3 region: CATSRDLNGELFF. DNA for the CDR3: TGTGCCACCAGCAGAGATCTGAACGGGGAGCTGTTTTTT.

With regard to this clonotype: It is likely a read error, because the conserved phenylalanine at the end of the CDR3 is missing. No DNA is shown, since the ends of the CDR3 on it are uncertain; the CDR3 is the one TCRdb lists. This rearrangement joins TRBV7-8 to TRBJ2-3; the table's TRBD1 call for D was not verified on the DNA. CDR1 and CDR2 (germline): SGHVS, FQNEAQ. Termini included, the CDR3 measures 13 amino acids. The CDR3 region is CASGEGGSDARYY.